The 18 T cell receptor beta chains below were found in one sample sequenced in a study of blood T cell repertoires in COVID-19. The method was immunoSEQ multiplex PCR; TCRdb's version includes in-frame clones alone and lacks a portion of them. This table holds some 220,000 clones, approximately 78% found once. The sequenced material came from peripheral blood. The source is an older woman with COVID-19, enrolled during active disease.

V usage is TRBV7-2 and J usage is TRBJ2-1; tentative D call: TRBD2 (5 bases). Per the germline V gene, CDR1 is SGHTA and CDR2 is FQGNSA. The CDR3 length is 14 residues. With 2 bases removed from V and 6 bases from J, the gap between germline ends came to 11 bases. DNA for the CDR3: TGTGCCAGCAGCTTAACTAGGTTCCTCAATGAGCAGTTCTTC. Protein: CASSLTRFLNEQFF.

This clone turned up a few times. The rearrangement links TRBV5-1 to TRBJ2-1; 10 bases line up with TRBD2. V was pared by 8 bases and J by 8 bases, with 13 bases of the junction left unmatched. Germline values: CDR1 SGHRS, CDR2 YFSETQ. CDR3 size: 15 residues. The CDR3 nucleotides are TGCGCCAGTTCAGTGTTGCTAGCGGGAGTTGATGAGCAGTTCTTC. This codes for CASSVLLAGVDEQFF.

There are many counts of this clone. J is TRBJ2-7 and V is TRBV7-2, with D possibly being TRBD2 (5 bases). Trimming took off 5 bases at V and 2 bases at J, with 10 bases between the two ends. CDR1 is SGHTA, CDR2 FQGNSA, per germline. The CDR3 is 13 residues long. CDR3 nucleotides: TGTGCCAGCAGCGCCGAGAGGGCCTACGAGCAGTACTTC. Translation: CASSAERAYEQYF.

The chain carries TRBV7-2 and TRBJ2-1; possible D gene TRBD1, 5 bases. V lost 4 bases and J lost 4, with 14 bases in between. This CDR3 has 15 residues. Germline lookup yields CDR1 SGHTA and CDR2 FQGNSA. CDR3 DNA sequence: TGTGCCAGCAGCTCCTCAGGGTTACTGTACAATGAGCAGTTCTTC. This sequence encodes CASSSSGLLYNEQFF.

CDR3 in DNA: TGTGCCAGCACCCTATACGGCTTTTTGGACTCATCTGGAGCTTTCTTT. Protein product: CASTLYGFLDSSGAFF. The V and J genes are TRBV28 and TRBJ1-1; no reliable D call. This CDR3 spans 16 amino acids. Germline values: CDR1 MDHEN, CDR2 SYDVKM. With 7 bases removed from V and 10 bases from J, the gap between germline ends came to 28 bases.

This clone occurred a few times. The CDR3 DNA follows: TGTGCCAGCAGTCCCCCCGAGACGGGGATTCAGTACTTC. Its protein is CASSPPETGIQYF. The rearrangement joins TRBV28 to TRBJ2-4, with D possibly TRBD2 on 5 matching bases. The CDR3 contains 13 residues. With 5 bases removed from V and 10 bases from J, the gap between germline ends came to 15 bases. In germline, CDR1 is MDHEN, CDR2 SYDVKM.

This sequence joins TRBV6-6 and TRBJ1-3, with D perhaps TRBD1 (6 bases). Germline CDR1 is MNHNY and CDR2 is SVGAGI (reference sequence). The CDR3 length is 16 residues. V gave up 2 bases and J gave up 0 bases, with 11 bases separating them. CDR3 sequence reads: CASSYNQGNSGNTIYF. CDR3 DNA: TGTGCCAGCAGTTACAACCAGGGGAACTCTGGAAACACCATATATTTT.

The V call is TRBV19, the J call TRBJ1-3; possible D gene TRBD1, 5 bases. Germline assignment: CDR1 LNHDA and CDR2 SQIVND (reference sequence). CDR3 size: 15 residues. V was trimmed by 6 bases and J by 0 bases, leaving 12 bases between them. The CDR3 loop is CASSMQGISGNTIYF. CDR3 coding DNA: TGTGCCAGTAGCATGCAGGGAATCTCTGGAAACACCATATATTTT.

CDR3 bases: TGTGCCAGCAGCTCCAACGTGCGGGCGCTGAATGAAAAACTGTTTTTT. As protein: CASSSNVRALNEKLFF. The V gene is TRBV13, the J gene TRBJ1-4; D gene ambiguous. The CDR3 extends over 16 amino acids. Germline V gene lookup returns CDR1 PRHDT and CDR2 FYEKMQ (reference sequence). The ends were cut back, 4 bases at V and 5 bases at J, with 17 bases in the middle.

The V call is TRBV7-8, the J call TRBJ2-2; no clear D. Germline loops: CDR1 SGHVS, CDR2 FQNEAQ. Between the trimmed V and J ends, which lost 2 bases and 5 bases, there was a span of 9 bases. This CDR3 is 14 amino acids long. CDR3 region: CASSLSPLTGELFF. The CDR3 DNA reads TGTGCCAGCAGCTTAAGCCCCCTGACCGGGGAGCTGTTTTTT.

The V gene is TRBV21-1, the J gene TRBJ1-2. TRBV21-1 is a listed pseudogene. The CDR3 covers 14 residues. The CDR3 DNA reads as TGTGCCAGCAGCAAAGACTGTCTCAACTATGGCTACACCTTC. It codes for CASSKDCLNYGYTF.

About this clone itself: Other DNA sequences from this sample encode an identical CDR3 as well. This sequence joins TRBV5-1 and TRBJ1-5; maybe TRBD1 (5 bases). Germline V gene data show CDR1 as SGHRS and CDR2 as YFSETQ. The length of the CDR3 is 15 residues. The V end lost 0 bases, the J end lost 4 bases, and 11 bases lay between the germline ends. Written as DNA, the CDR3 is TGCGCCAGCAGCTTGGAAGCAGGGAAGAATCAGCCCCAGCATTTT. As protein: CASSLEAGKNQPQHF. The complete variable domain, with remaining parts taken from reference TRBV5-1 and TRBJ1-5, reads KAGVTQTPRYLIKTRGQQVTLSCSPISGHRSVSWYQQTPGQGLQFLFEYFSETQRNKGNFPGRFSGRQFSNSRSEMNVSTLELGDSALYLCASSLEAGKNQPQHFGDGTRLSIL.

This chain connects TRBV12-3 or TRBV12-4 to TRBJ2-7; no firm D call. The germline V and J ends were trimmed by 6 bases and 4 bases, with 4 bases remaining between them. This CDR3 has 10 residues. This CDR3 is CASSLYEQYF. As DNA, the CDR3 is TGTGCCAGCAGCCTTTACGAGCAGTACTTC.

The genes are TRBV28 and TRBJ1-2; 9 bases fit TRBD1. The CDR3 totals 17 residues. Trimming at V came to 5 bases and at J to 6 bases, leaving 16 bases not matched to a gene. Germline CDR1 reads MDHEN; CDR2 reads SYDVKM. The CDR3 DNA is TGTGCCAGCAGTCCCCCCGGGACAGGGCCAACGAGGAATGGCTACACCTTC. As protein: CASSPPGTGPTRNGYTF.

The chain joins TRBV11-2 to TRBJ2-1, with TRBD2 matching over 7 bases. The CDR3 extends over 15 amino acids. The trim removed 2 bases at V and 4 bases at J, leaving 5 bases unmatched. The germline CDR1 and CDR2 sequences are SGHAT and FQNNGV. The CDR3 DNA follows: TGTGCCAGCAGCTTACAGGCGGGAGCGTACAATGAGCAGTTCTTC. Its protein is CASSLQAGAYNEQFF.

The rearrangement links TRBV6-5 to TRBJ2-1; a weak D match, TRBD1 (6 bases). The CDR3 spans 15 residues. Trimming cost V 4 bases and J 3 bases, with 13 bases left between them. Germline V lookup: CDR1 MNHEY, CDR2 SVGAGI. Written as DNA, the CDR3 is TGTGCCAGCAGTTTCACAACAGGGATCTACAATGAGCAGTTCTTC. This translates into CASSFTTGIYNEQFF.

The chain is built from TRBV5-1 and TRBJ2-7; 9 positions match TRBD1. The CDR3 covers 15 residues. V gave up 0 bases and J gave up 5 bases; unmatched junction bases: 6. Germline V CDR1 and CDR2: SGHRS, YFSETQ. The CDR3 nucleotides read TGCGCCAGCAGCTTGGGGGACAGGGACTTCCACGAGCAGTACTTC. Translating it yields CASSLGDRDFHEQYF.

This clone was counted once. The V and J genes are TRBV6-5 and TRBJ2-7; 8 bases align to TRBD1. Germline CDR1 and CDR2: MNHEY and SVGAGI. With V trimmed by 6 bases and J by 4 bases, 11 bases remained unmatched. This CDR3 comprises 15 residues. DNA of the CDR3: TGTGCCAGCAGACTCGACAGGGGACCAACTTACGAGCAGTACTTC. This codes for CASRLDRGPTYEQYF.